This T cell receptor (beta chain) derives from a study of regulatory T cells in long-lasting Graves disease. Study at large: Newly diagnosed Graves' patients took antithyroid drugs under 3 months. General observations from the study: Among samples with persistent disease, TRBV28, TRBJ1-2 and TRBJ2-5 were favored.

This clonotype was counted many times. No antigen is known for it. TCR beta libraries were built with iRepertoire HTBI primers and Arm-PCR of CDR3 regions. TCRdb reprocessed the multiplex PCR reads via MiXCR and lists one record per CDR3 protein. The sample carries roughly 260,000 distinct CDR3 sequences, about 18% recorded once. Regarding time point: newly diagnosed GD, antithyroid drugs for less than 3 months. Generation of the TCR library employed RNA extracted from PBMCs. Germline CDR1 and CDR2: LGHDT and YNNKEL (reference sequence). This CDR3 has 14 residues. Trimming removed 4 bases at V and 0 bases at J, with 9 bases between. Another study also made use of these data, one on T cells in Graves' hyperthyroidism and ophthalmopathy.

This TCR was recovered from a woman aged 25 to 39 with Graves disease. The sample was peripheral blood mononuclear cells (PBMCs), taken at new diagnosis, from a patient treated with antithyroid drugs. V and J are TRBV3-1 and TRBJ1-1; D remains unclear. CDR3 nucleotide sequence: TGTGCCAGCAGCCCCGAACCCATGAACACTGAAGCTTTCTTT. It encodes CASSPEPMNTEAFF.